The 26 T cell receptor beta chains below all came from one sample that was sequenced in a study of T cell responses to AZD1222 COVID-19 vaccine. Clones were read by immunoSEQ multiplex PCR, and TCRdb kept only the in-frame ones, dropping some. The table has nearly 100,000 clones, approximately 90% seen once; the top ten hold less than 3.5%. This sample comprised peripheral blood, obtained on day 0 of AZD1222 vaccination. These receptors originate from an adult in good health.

The CDR3 here is CASSLRVLGANVLTF. The DNA of the CDR3 is TGTGCCAGCAGTCTTAGGGTGCTTGGGGCCAACGTCCTGACTTTC. V is TRBV27 and J is TRBJ2-6; no clear D gene. V dropped 5 bases and J dropped 3 bases, with 11 bases sitting between them. CDR3 length: 15 residues. Germline loops: CDR1 MNHEY, CDR2 SMNVEV (reference sequence).

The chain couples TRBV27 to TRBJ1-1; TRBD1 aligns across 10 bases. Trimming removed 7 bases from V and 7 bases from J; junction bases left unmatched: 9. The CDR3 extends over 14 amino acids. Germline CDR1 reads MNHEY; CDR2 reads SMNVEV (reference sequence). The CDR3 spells CASTLRGQGSEAFF. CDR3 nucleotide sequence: TGTGCCAGCACATTGAGGGGACAGGGGAGTGAAGCTTTCTTT.

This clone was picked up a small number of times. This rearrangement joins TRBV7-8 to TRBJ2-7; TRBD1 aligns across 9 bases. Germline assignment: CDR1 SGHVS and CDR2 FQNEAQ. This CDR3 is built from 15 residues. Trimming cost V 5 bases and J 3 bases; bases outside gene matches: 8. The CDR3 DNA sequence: TGTGCCAGCAGCCTCAGGGGGACAGGGTTCTACGAGCAGTACTTC. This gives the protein CASSLRGTGFYEQYF.

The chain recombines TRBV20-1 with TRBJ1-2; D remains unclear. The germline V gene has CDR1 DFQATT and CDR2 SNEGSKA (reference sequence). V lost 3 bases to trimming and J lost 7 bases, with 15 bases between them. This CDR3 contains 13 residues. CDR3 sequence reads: CSASNLRGSGYTF. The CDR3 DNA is TGCAGTGCTAGTAACTTAAGAGGTTCTGGCTACACCTTC.

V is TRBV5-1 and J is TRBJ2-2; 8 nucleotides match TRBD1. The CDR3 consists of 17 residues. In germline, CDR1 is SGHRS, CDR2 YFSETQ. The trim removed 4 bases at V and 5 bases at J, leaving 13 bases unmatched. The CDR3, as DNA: TGCGCCAGCAGCCCGGTTCGGACAGGGAGTAGGACCGGGGAGCTGTTTTTT. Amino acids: CASSPVRTGSRTGELFF.

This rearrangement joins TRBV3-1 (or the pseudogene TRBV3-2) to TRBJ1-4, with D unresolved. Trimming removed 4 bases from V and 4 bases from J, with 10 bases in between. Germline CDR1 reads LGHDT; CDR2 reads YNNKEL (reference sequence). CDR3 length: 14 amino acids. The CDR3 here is CASSPMYSNEKLFF. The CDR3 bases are TGTGCCAGCAGCCCTATGTACAGTAATGAAAAACTGTTTTTT.

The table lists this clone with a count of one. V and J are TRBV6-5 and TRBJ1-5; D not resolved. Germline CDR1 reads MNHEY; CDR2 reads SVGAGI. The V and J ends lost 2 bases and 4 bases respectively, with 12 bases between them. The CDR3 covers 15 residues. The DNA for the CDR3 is TGTGCCAGCAGTTACGGTAGGACGGGTAATCAGCCCCAGCATTTT. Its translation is CASSYGRTGNQPQHF.

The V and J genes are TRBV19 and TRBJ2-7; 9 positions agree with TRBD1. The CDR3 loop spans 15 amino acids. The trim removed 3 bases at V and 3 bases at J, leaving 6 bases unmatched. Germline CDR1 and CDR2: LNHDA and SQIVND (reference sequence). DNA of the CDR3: TGTGCCAGTAGTATTAAGGCGGGACAGGGCTACGAGCAGTACTTC. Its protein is CASSIKAGQGYEQYF.

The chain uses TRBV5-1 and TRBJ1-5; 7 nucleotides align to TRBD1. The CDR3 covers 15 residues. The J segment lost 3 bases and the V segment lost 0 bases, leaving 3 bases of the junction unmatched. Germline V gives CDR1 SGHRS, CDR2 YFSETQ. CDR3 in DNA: TGCGCCAGCAGCTTGGGGGACAGCTACAATCAGCCCCAGCATTTT. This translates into CASSLGDSYNQPQHF.

CDR3: CASRPTGGGYTF. The DNA for the CDR3 is TGTGCCAGCAGGCCAACAGGGGGGGGCTACACCTTC. The chain couples TRBV12-3 or TRBV12-4 to TRBJ1-2, with TRBD1 identical over 8 bases. The ends lost 6 bases at V and 8 bases at J; junction bases unmatched: 5. CDR3 length equals 12 residues.

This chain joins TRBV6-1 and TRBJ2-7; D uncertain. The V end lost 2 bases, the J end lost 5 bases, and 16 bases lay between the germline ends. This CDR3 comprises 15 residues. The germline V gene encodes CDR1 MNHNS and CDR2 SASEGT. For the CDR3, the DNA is TGTGCCAGCAGTGAACCTGGAAATCCACGGAACGAGCAGTACTTC. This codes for CASSEPGNPRNEQYF.

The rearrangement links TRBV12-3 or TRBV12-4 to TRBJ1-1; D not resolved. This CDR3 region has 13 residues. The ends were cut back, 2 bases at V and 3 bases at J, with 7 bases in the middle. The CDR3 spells CASSLREDTEAFF. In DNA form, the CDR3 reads TGTGCCAGCAGTTTAAGGGAGGACACTGAAGCTTTCTTT.

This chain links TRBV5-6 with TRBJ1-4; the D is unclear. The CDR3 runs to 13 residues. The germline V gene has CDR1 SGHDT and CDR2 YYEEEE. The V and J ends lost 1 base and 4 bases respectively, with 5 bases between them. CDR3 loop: CASSLSDNEKLFF. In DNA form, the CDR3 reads TGTGCCAGCAGCTTGTCAGATAATGAAAAACTGTTTTTT. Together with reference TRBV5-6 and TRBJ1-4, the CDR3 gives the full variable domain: DAGVTQSPTHLIKTRGQQVTLRCSPKSGHDTVSWYQQALGQGPQFIFQYYEEEERQRGNFPDRFSGHQFPNYSSELNVNALLLGDSALYLCASSLSDNEKLFFGSGTQLSVL.

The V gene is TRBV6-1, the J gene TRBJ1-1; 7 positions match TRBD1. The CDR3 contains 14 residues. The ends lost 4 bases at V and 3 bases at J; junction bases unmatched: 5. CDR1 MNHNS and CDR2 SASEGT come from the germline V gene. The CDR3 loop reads CASSGQGKDTEAFF. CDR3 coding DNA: TGTGCCAGCAGTGGACAGGGTAAGGACACTGAAGCTTTCTTT.

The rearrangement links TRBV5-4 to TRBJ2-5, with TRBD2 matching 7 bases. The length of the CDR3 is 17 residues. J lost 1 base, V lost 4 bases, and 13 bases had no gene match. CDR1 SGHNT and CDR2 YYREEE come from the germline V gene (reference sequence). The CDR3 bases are TGTGCCAGCAGCGCTCCCCCCGGGACTACGTCCCAAGAGACCCAGTACTTC. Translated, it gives CASSAPPGTTSQETQYF.

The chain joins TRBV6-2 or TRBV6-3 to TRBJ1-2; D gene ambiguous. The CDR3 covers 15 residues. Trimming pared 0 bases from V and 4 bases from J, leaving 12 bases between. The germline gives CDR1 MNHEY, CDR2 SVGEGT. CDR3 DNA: TGTGCCAGCAGTTACTCTTTGGGGTGGAGCTATGGCTACACCTTC. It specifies CASSYSLGWSYGYTF.

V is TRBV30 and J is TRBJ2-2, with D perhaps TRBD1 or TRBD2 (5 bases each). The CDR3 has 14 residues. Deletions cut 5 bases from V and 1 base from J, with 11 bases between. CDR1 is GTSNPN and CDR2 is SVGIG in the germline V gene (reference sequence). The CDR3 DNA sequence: TGTGCCTGGGGGAGACAGCTGAACACCGGGGAGCTGTTTTTT. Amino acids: CAWGRQLNTGELFF. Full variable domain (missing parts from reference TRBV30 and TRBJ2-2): SQTIHQWPATLVQPVGSPLSLECTVEGTSNPNLYWYRQAAGRGLQLLFYSVGIGQISSEVPQNLSASRPQDRQFILSSKKLLLSDSGFYLCAWGRQLNTGELFFGEGSRLTVL.

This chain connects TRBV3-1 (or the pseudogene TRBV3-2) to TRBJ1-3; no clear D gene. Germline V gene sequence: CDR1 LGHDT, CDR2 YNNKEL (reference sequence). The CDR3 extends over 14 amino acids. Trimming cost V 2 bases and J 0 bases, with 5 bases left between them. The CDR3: CASSQTDSGNTIYF. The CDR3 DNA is TGTGCCAGCAGCCAAACGGACTCTGGAAACACCATATATTTT.

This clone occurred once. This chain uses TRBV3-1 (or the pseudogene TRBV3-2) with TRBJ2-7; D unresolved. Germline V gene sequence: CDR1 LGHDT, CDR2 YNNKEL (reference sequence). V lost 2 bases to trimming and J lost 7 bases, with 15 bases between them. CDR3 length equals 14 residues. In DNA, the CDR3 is TGTGCCAGCAGCCAACCAGGCCGACCTCGAGAGCAGTACTTC. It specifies CASSQPGRPREQYF.

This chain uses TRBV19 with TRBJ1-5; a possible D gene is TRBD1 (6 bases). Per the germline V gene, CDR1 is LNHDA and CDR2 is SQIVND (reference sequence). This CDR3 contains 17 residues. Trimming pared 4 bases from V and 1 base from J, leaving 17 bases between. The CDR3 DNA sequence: TGTGCCAGTAGTACCCAAAACAGGGCAAGGAGCAATCAGCCCCAGCATTTT. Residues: CASSTQNRARSNQPQHF.

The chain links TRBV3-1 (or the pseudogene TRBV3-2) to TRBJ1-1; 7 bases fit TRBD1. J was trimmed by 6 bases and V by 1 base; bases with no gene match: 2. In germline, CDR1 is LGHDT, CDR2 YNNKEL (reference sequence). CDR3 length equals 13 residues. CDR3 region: CASSQVDRAEAFF. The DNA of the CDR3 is TGTGCCAGCAGCCAAGTAGACAGGGCTGAAGCTTTCTTT.

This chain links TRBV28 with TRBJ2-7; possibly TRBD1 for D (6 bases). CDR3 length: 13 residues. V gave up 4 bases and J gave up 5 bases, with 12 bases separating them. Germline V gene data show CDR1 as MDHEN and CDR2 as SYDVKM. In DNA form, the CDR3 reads TGTGCCAGCAGTTCCGTAGGGGACAACGAGCAGTACTTC. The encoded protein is CASSSVGDNEQYF.

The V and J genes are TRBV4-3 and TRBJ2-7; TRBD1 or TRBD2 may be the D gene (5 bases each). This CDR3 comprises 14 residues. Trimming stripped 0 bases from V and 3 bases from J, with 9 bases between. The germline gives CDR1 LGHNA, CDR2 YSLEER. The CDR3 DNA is TGCGCCAGCAGCCAAGAGGGGGATTACTACGAGCAGTACTTC. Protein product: CASSQEGDYYEQYF.

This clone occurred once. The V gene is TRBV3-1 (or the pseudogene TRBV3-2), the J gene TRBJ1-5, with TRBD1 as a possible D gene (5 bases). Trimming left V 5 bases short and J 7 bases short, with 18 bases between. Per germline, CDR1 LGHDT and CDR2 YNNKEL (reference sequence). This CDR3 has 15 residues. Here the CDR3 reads CASSRGNSGGQPQHF. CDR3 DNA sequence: TGTGCCAGCAGCAGGGGCAACTCCGGTGGACAGCCCCAGCATTTT.

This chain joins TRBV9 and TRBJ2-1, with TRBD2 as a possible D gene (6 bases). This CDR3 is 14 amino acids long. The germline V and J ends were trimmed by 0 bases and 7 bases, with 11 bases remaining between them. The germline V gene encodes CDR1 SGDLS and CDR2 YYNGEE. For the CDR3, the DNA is TGTGCCAGCAGCGTAGGGGGGGTCCGGAATGAGCAGTTCTTC. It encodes CASSVGGVRNEQFF.

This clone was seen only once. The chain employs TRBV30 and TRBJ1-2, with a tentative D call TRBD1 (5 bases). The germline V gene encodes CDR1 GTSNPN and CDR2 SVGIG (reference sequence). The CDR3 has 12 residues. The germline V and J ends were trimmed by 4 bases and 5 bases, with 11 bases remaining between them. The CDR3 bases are TGTGCCTGGACCCCCGGGGGATATGGCTACACCTTC. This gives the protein CAWTPGGYGYTF. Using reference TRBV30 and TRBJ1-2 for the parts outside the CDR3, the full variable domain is SQTIHQWPATLVQPVGSPLSLECTVEGTSNPNLYWYRQAAGRGLQLLFYSVGIGQISSEVPQNLSASRPQDRQFILSSKKLLLSDSGFYLCAWTPGGYGYTFGSGTRLTVV.